One sample yielded the 19 T cell receptor beta chains listed below, sequenced in a study of PD-L1 blockade in urothelial cancer. TCRdb's copy holds only in-frame clones and misses some; the assay was immunoSEQ multiplex PCR. The sample carries 50,000 to 75,000 clones, about 81% recorded once. Noted time point: pretreatment peripheral blood. The sequences come from PBMCs, collected around atezolizumab (anti-PD-L1) treatment. Receptor source: a man in his 70s with urothelial cancer.

V gene TRBV19 combines with J gene TRBJ1-5; 7 bases map to TRBD1. Germline V gene sequence: CDR1 LNHDA, CDR2 SQIVND (reference sequence). Trimming took 4 bases from V and 3 from J; bases not matched to a gene: 3. The CDR3 is made up of 14 amino acids. The CDR3 spells CASSKQGFNQPQHF. In nucleotides, the CDR3 is TGTGCCAGTAGTAAACAGGGGTTCAATCAGCCCCAGCATTTT.

This clone has just one count. This rearrangement joins TRBV13 to TRBJ2-7; D uncertain. CDR3 length equals 12 residues. Germline CDR1 reads PRHDT; CDR2 reads FYEKMQ (reference sequence). V gave up 2 bases and J gave up 7 bases, with 9 bases separating them. DNA of the CDR3: TGTGCCAGCAGCTTACGCGACTTGGAGCAGTACTTC. This codes for CASSLRDLEQYF.

The chain combines TRBV7-8 with TRBJ2-7, with unresolved D. This CDR3 is built from 12 residues. CDR1 SGHVS and CDR2 FQNEAQ come from the germline V gene. V lost 4 bases and J lost 2, with 6 bases in between. The CDR3 sequence is CASSSRPYEQYF. In DNA form, the CDR3 reads TGTGCCAGCAGCTCCCGTCCCTACGAGCAGTACTTC.

The chain has TRBV18 and TRBJ1-2; 8 bases align to TRBD1. Unmatched junction bases numbered 7, after V lost 3 bases and J lost 1 base. This CDR3 region has 16 residues. CDR1 is KGHSH, CDR2 LQKENI, per germline. The CDR3 loop reads CASSPIRGQGNYGYTF. CDR3 nucleotides: TGTGCCAGCTCACCTATTCGCGGACAGGGTAACTATGGCTACACCTTC.

V gene TRBV6-6 combines with J gene TRBJ2-1, with a possible D match to TRBD2 (6 bases). The CDR3 loop spans 14 amino acids. Trimming took 4 bases from V and 7 from J, leaving 14 bases between them. Germline V gene data show CDR1 as MNHNY and CDR2 as SVGAGI (reference sequence). The CDR3 loop is CASSFPGTPNEQFF. The CDR3 DNA sequence: TGTGCCAGCAGTTTCCCGGGGACTCCGAATGAGCAGTTCTTC.

This chain connects TRBV5-6 to TRBJ2-7, with D perhaps TRBD1 (5 bases). Per the germline V gene, CDR1 is SGHDT and CDR2 is YYEEEE. CDR3 size: 12 residues. Trimming removed 4 bases from V and 4 bases from J, with 9 bases in between. This chain's CDR3 is CASSIQEYEQYF. CDR3 DNA sequence: TGTGCCAGCAGCATACAGGAATACGAGCAGTACTTC.

The gene calls are TRBV11-2 and TRBJ2-7, with 7 bases aligning to TRBD1. Germline CDR1 SGHAT, CDR2 FQNNGV. With V trimmed by 1 base and J by 1 base, 1 base remained unmatched. The CDR3 runs 14 residues. The CDR3 DNA reads TGTGCCAGCAGCTTAGGGACAGGTTCCTACGAGCAGTACTTC. It codes for CASSLGTGSYEQYF.

This clone has a single count. The CDR3 DNA sequence: TGTGCCAGCAGCTTAGCGACTAGCATAAACTACGAGCAGTACTTC. Its translation: CASSLATSINYEQYF. The chain carries TRBV7-9 and TRBJ2-7; TRBD2 aligns across 7 bases. Unmatched junction bases numbered 5, after V lost 0 bases and J lost 3 bases. Germline V gene lookup returns CDR1 SEHNR and CDR2 FQNEAQ (reference sequence). CDR3 length: 15 amino acids.

The chain joins TRBV5-5 to TRBJ1-4; no firm D call. Trimming cost V 0 bases and J 8 bases, with 14 bases left between them. CDR1 SGHKS and CDR2 YYEKEE come from the germline V gene (reference sequence). This CDR3 is built from 15 residues. The CDR3 loop reads CASSLVGGFREKLFF. CDR3 DNA: TGTGCCAGCAGCTTGGTTGGAGGTTTTCGAGAAAAACTGTTTTTT.

This chain joins TRBV28 and TRBJ2-1; 10 positions match TRBD2. The CDR3 is made up of 14 amino acids. J lost 13 bases, V lost 5 bases, and 11 bases had no gene match. Germline-derived CDR1 and CDR2 are MDHEN and SYDVKM. Here the CDR3 reads CASSTPPLAGEQFF. The CDR3 region has the DNA TGTGCCAGCAGTACTCCCCCTCTAGCGGGAGAACAGTTCTTC.

This clone has just a few counts. In nucleotides, the CDR3 is TGCAGCATCCGGGACAGGGAGGCCTACGAGCAGTACTTC. Amino acids: CSIRDREAYEQYF. The chain recombines TRBV29-1 with TRBJ2-7; 9 bases line up with TRBD1. Germline loops: CDR1 SQVTM, CDR2 ANQGSEA. The V and J ends lost 8 bases and 2 bases, in that order; junction bases with no gene match: 7. The CDR3 spans 13 residues.

This clone was seen a few times. This chain connects TRBV6-5 to TRBJ1-1; possibly TRBD1 for D (6 bases). The CDR3 spans 12 residues. CDR1 MNHEY and CDR2 SVGAGI come from the germline V gene. Deletions cut 6 bases from V and 4 bases from J, with 9 bases between. CDR3 sequence reads: CASRAGVTEAFF. DNA for the CDR3: TGTGCCAGCAGAGCAGGGGTCACTGAAGCTTTCTTT.

This rearrangement joins TRBV29-1 to TRBJ2-7; TRBD2 might be the D (6 bases). The germline V gene has CDR1 SQVTM and CDR2 ANQGSEA. The CDR3 sequence is 15 residues long. V lost 4 bases to trimming and J lost 4 bases, with 20 bases between them. In nucleotides, the CDR3 is TGCAGCGTTGCTCTATTTAGTAGCGGAATTTACGAGCAGTACTTC. Amino acids: CSVALFSSGIYEQYF.

This clone was detected a few times. This chain links TRBV27 with TRBJ2-1, with D unclear. The germline V and J ends were trimmed by 1 base and 5 bases, with 9 bases remaining between them. Germline assignment: CDR1 MNHEY and CDR2 SMNVEV (reference sequence). The CDR3 has 14 amino acids. In DNA form, the CDR3 reads TGTGCCAGCAGTTTATTGACCAGGAACAATGAGCAGTTCTTC. Translating gives CASSLLTRNNEQFF.

This sequence joins TRBV5-4 and TRBJ2-7; 7 bases match TRBD2. This CDR3 comprises 14 residues. Germline lookup yields CDR1 SGHNT and CDR2 YYREEE (reference sequence). The junction had 7 bases not matched to a gene; V was cut back by 4 bases and J by 3 bases. The CDR3 DNA reads TGTGCCAGCAGCCGGGACCCGGGAGGCTACGAGCAGTACTTC. This translates into CASSRDPGGYEQYF.

V gene TRBV29-1 combines with J gene TRBJ1-5; possibly TRBD1 for D (6 bases). The CDR3 has 13 residues. Germline CDR1 reads SQVTM; CDR2 reads ANQGSEA. Trimming removed 4 bases at V and 3 bases at J, with 10 bases between. The CDR3, as DNA: TGCAGCGTTGTGGACAGCTACAATCAGCCCCAGCATTTT. The encoded protein is CSVVDSYNQPQHF.

The chain joins TRBV4-3 to TRBJ1-5; 7 positions match TRBD1. The V gene end was trimmed by 4 bases and the J gene end by 2 bases; junction bases not matched to a gene: 2. From germline, CDR1 is LGHNA and CDR2 YSLEER. CDR3 size: 14 residues. The chain's CDR3 is CASSRDRGNQPQHF. CDR3 sequence (DNA): TGCGCCAGCAGCCGAGACAGGGGCAATCAGCCCCAGCATTTT.

The chain combines TRBV5-4 with TRBJ2-5; 16 nucleotides match TRBD2. V lost 4 bases, J lost 4 bases, and 7 bases stayed unmatched. Germline CDR1 is SGHNT and CDR2 is YYREEE (reference sequence). This CDR3 comprises 17 residues. The CDR3 DNA is TGTGCCAGCAGCCTTGGGACTAGCGGGAGGGGTGGAGAGACCCAGTACTTC. It codes for CASSLGTSGRGGETQYF.

This clone was counted a few times. This chain connects TRBV6-6 to TRBJ1-2; TRBD1 matches 7 bases. V trimming: 4 bases; J trimming: 4 bases; junction bases outside the gene matches: 3. Germline V gene sequence: CDR1 MNHNY, CDR2 SVGAGI (reference sequence). This CDR3 has 13 residues. CDR3 coding DNA: TGTGCCAGCAGTTCCCGACAGGGCTATGGCTACACCTTC. It encodes CASSSRQGYGYTF.